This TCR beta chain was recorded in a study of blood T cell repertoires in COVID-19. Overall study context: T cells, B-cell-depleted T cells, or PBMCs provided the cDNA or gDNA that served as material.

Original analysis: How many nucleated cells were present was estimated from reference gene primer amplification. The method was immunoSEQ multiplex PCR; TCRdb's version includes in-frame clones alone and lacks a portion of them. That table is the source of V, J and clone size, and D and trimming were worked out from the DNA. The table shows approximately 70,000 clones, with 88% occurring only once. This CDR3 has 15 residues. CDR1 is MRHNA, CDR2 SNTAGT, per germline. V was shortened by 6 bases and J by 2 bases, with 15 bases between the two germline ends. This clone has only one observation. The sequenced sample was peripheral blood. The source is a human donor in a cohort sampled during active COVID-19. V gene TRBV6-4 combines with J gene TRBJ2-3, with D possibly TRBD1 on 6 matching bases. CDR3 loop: CASSLMGANTDTQYF. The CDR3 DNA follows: TGTGCCAGCAGCCTGATGGGGGCAAACACAGATACGCAGTATTTT.